These 19 T cell receptor beta chains share one sample of origin, sequenced in a study of T cell repertoires in cytomegalovirus infection (dated by TCRdb to between 2017 and 2020). Their recognized antigens are unknown. The sample's treatment or condition label, decoded: in vitro stimulation with specific CMV peptide epitopes to enrich CMV-specific T cells. The run used an Illumina HiSeq 1500. Using fastp at Q25 and MiXCR, TCRdb reprocessed the public reads and kept productive beta chains. Entries that share a CDR3 protein sequence are merged under the most common genes and DNA. This sample holds around 340,000 distinct CDR3 sequences; about 29% were observed only once. Clones ranked in the top ten supply 15% to 20% of the sample. The sequencing here drew on cultured PBMCs, taken from culture after CMV antigen stimulation. The origin of the receptors is a human donor in good health (CMV status not recorded). Some clones in this sample may be carry-over from other donors' samples.

The genes are TRBV6-2 or TRBV6-3 and TRBJ1-1; D gene uncertain. The germline CDR1 and CDR2 sequences are MNHEY and SVGEGT. This CDR3 has 11 residues. V dropped 2 bases and J dropped 8 bases, with 6 bases sitting between them. The DNA of the CDR3 is TGTGCCAGCAGTTACCAGACAGAAGCTTTCTTT. Translated: CASSYQTEAFF.

The chain combines TRBV4-1 with TRBJ2-3, with D tentatively TRBD1 or TRBD2 (5 bases each). This CDR3 region has 13 residues. The V and J ends lost 4 bases and 9 bases respectively, with 14 bases between them. Germline V CDR1 and CDR2: MGHRA, YSYEKL. CDR3 loop: CASSRPGPGTQYF. The CDR3, as DNA: TGCGCCAGCAGCCGTCCGGGACCGGGCACGCAGTATTTT.

The rearrangement uses TRBV2 and TRBJ1-4, with unresolved D. Per the germline V gene, CDR1 is SNHLY and CDR2 is FYNNEI. Trimming removed 7 bases from V and 5 bases from J, with 17 bases in between. The CDR3 totals 15 residues. The CDR3 DNA reads TGTGCCAGCAAGATAGGTGAAGGTCTAAATGAAAAACTGTTTTTT. Its translation is CASKIGEGLNEKLFF.

This rearrangement joins TRBV7-3 to TRBJ2-3; no firm D call. The length of the CDR3 is 14 residues. V was shortened by 5 bases and J by 0 bases, with 9 bases between the two germline ends. CDR1 is SGHTA, CDR2 FQGTGA, per germline. The CDR3 DNA follows: TGTGCCAGCAGCGAACTATCTAGCACAGATACGCAGTATTTT. It translates to CASSELSSTDTQYF.

This clonotype has more than one count but fewer than ten. This chain joins TRBV7-4 and TRBJ2-1; 12 bases line up with TRBD2. The V segment lost 1 base and the J segment 7 bases; nucleotides outside the gene matches: 5. Germline V gives CDR1 SGHVT, CDR2 SQSDAQ. The length of the CDR3 is 16 residues. CDR3 loop: CASSLEASGGGNEQFF. The CDR3 region has the DNA TGTGCCAGCAGCTTAGAGGCTAGCGGGGGGGGAAATGAGCAGTTCTTC. Combining the CDR3 with reference TRBV7-4 and TRBJ2-1 gives the whole variable domain GAGVSQSPRYKVAKRGRDVALRCDSISGHVTLYWYRQTLGQGSEVLTYSQSDAQRDKSGRPSGRFSAERPERSVSTLKIQRTEQGDSAVYLCASSLEASGGGNEQFFGPGTRLTVL.

The rearrangement links TRBV19 to TRBJ1-5, with 10 bases lining up with TRBD1. From germline, CDR1 is LNHDA and CDR2 SQIVND (reference sequence). J lost 2 bases, V lost 5 bases, and 9 bases had no gene match. The CDR3 length is 17 residues. CDR3 sequence: CASSPGTGARGNQPQHF. CDR3 nucleotide sequence: TGTGCCAGTAGTCCCGGGACAGGGGCGCGGGGCAATCAGCCCCAGCATTTT.

The chain combines TRBV25-1 with TRBJ1-4; the D gene is possibly TRBD1 (5 bases). This CDR3 contains 15 residues. Germline-derived CDR1 and CDR2 are MGHDK and SYGVNS. With 1 base removed from V and 4 bases from J, the gap between germline ends came to 10 bases. CDR3 sequence reads: CASSELYRGNEKLFF. In DNA, the CDR3 is TGTGCCAGCAGTGAATTATATAGGGGTAATGAAAAACTGTTTTTT.

There are many counts of this clonotype. The chain is built from TRBV20-1 and TRBJ2-5, with 8 bases matching TRBD2. This CDR3 is built from 14 residues. The trim removed 1 base at V and 4 bases at J, leaving 5 bases unmatched. Germline CDR1 reads DFQATT; CDR2 reads SNEGSKA (reference sequence). For the CDR3, the DNA is TGCAGTGCTAGAGTGGGACTAGGGCGAGAGACCCAGTACTTC. Protein product: CSARVGLGRETQYF.

This clonotype has only a few counts. The rearrangement links TRBV7-2 to TRBJ2-1, with TRBD1 identical over 7 bases. The CDR3 is made up of 14 amino acids. Per germline, CDR1 SGHTA and CDR2 FQGNSA. Trimming cost V 4 bases and J 7 bases; bases outside gene matches: 7. Here the CDR3 reads CASSSRSRGNEQFF. The CDR3 DNA reads TGTGCCAGCAGCTCCCGAAGCAGGGGGAATGAGCAGTTCTTC.

The rearrangement uses TRBV28 and TRBJ2-7, with D maybe TRBD2 (5 bases). Deletions cut 5 bases from V and 6 bases from J, with 11 bases between. The CDR3 consists of 12 residues. Germline CDR1 is MDHEN and CDR2 is SYDVKM. The chain's CDR3 is CASSGAVGEQYF. DNA for the CDR3: TGTGCCAGCAGTGGAGCGGTGGGCGAGCAGTACTTC.

This clonotype showed up just a few times. V usage is TRBV7-6 and J usage is TRBJ1-4; tentative D call: TRBD1 (6 bases). Germline V gene data show CDR1 as SGHVS and CDR2 as FNYEAQ. Trimming pared 1 base from V and 7 bases from J, leaving 7 bases between. This CDR3 has 13 residues. The CDR3: CASSLDRAEKLFF. DNA of the CDR3: TGTGCCAGCAGCTTAGACAGGGCTGAAAAACTGTTTTTT.

This clonotype was recorded a few times. The chain links TRBV4-1 to TRBJ1-5, with TRBD1 matching 8 bases. The germline gives CDR1 MGHRA, CDR2 YSYEKL. CDR3 length equals 17 residues. The V and J ends lost 1 base and 3 bases, in that order; junction bases with no gene match: 8. The CDR3 DNA is TGCGCCAGCAGCCAAGGGGGACAGGTTACTCCCAATCAGCCCCAGCATTTT. This translates into CASSQGGQVTPNQPQHF.

The rearrangement joins TRBV12-3 or TRBV12-4 to TRBJ2-7; no clear D gene. The CDR3 spans 12 residues. The V gene lost 8 bases and the J gene lost 2 bases, with 10 bases spanning the gap. The CDR3 is CASGQYAYEQYF. The CDR3 DNA follows: TGTGCCAGCGGGCAGTACGCCTACGAGCAGTACTTC.

This clonotype was recorded a few times. The rearrangement links TRBV19 to TRBJ1-5, with D perhaps TRBD1 (6 bases). Trimming left V 3 bases short and J 3 bases short, with 12 bases between. The CDR3 extends over 15 amino acids. Germline V gives CDR1 LNHDA, CDR2 SQIVND (reference sequence). The CDR3 nucleotides are TGTGCCAGTAGTATCCGGACAGATATCAATCAGCCCCAGCATTTT. Translating gives CASSIRTDINQPQHF.

The CDR3 coding sequence is TGTGCCAGCAGTTCTCCGGGACAGGGGGGCGGCTACACCTTC. This gives the protein CASSSPGQGGGYTF. The chain couples TRBV27 to TRBJ1-2; 11 bases fit TRBD1. The CDR3 sequence is 14 residues long. CDR1 MNHEY and CDR2 SMNVEV come from the germline V gene (reference sequence). Trimming removed 4 bases from V and 8 bases from J; junction bases left unmatched: 6.

The table lists this clonotype with a few counts. This sequence joins TRBV6-1 and TRBJ2-7; D may be TRBD1 (6 bases). V shed 10 bases and J shed 2 bases, with 18 bases lying between them. Germline CDR1 reads MNHNS; CDR2 reads SASEGT. The CDR3 is 14 residues long. The CDR3, as DNA: TGTGCCACCGAACGGGACACCACAGCCTACGAGCAGTACTTC. Translated: CATERDTTAYEQYF.

This CDR3 is CASSVGGTAGELFF. The CDR3 DNA reads TGTGCCAGCAGCGTAGGGGGTACGGCCGGGGAGCTGTTTTTT. The rearrangement links TRBV9 to TRBJ2-2; D gene uncertain. There are 14 residues in the CDR3. Germline V gives CDR1 SGDLS, CDR2 YYNGEE. The V and J ends lost 0 bases and 6 bases respectively, with 9 bases between them.

The chain has TRBV5-1 and TRBJ2-7; D is undetermined. The germline V gene encodes CDR1 SGHRS and CDR2 YFSETQ. V lost 0 bases to trimming and J lost 0 bases, with 10 bases between them. The CDR3 consists of 15 residues. In DNA, the CDR3 is TGCGCCAGCAGCTTGGAGGGCAGGTCCTCCTACGAGCAGTACTTC. This sequence encodes CASSLEGRSSYEQYF.

The rearrangement uses TRBV7-3 and TRBJ2-1; 8 bases are shared with TRBD1. V lost 1 base to trimming and J lost 7 bases; unmatched junction nucleotides: 6. Looked up from germline, CDR1 is SGHTA and CDR2 is FQGTGA. The CDR3 extends over 15 amino acids. Here the CDR3 reads CASSLIIRDRNEQFF. The CDR3 bases are TGTGCCAGCAGCTTAATTATCCGGGACAGGAATGAGCAGTTCTTC.